A single sample gave rise to the 20 T cell receptor beta chains below, sequenced in a study of T cell repertoires in cytomegalovirus infection. Their cognate antigens are unknown. TCRdb itself ran the reads through MiXCR, one entry per CDR3 protein. The sample carries 800,000 to 950,000 distinct CDR3 sequences, 32% recorded once. The source was cultured CD8+ T cells from PBMCs, collected from culture after CMV antigen stimulation. All receptors derive from a human donor in good health (CMV status not recorded). Some clones in this sample may be carry-over from other donors' samples.

This chain uses TRBV29-1 with TRBJ2-2; unclear D gene. Germline CDR1 is SQVTM and CDR2 is ANQGSEA. This CDR3 region has 15 residues. Trimming took off 3 bases at V and 7 bases at J, with 18 bases between the two ends. The CDR3 DNA is TGCAGCGTTGATCAAGGGCCGGTTAAGGGCGGGGAGCTGTTTTTT. Its translation: CSVDQGPVKGGELFF.

This clonotype appeared many times. The chain employs TRBV4-1 and TRBJ1-6; no clear D gene. V was clipped by 0 bases and J by 2 bases, with 8 bases between them. The CDR3 totals 16 residues. Germline V gives CDR1 MGHRA, CDR2 YSYEKL. CDR3 protein: CASSQEPGTYNSPLHF. In nucleotides, the CDR3 is TGCGCCAGCAGCCAAGAACCGGGGACCTATAATTCACCCCTCCACTTT.

This clonotype turned up a few times. The chain is built from TRBV27 and TRBJ2-1; TRBD2 aligns across 12 bases. The V gene's germline CDR1 is MNHEY and CDR2 SMNVEV (reference sequence). This CDR3 is 17 amino acids long. J lost 7 bases, V lost 5 bases, and 12 bases had no gene match. The DNA of the CDR3 is TGTGCCAGCAGTACCCTGACTAGCGGGGGACCTACAAATGAGCAGTTCTTC. This encodes CASSTLTSGGPTNEQFF.

This clonotype was picked up many times. This chain connects TRBV7-6 to TRBJ2-1; D remains unclear. V was pared by 5 bases and J by 1 base, with 6 bases between. This CDR3 has 13 amino acids. From germline, CDR1 is SGHVS and CDR2 FNYEAQ. CDR3 sequence (DNA): TGTGCCAGCAGCCCTTATTCCTACAATGAGCAGTTCTTC. This codes for CASSPYSYNEQFF.

The CDR3 coding sequence is TGTGCCAGCCCCTTGGGGGGGGCCACAGATACGCAGTATTTT. This encodes CASPLGGATDTQYF. The genes are TRBV7-9 and TRBJ2-3; D perhaps matches TRBD2 (7 bases). CDR1 and CDR2 (germline): SEHNR, FQNEAQ (reference sequence). This CDR3 is 14 amino acids long. V was cut by 8 bases and J by 2 bases, with 14 bases left in between. The full variable domain, its missing parts supplied by reference TRBV7-9 and TRBJ2-3, is DTGVSQNPRHKITKRGQNVTFRCDPISEHNRLYWYRQTLGQGPEFLTYFQNEAQLEKSRLLSDRFSAERPKGSFSTLEIQRTEQGDSAMYLCASPLGGATDTQYFGPGTRLTVL.

In DNA form, the CDR3 reads TGTGCCAGCAGTGAAGCGCGCGCAGGGTCAAAGTACGAGCAGTACGTC. It specifies CASSEARAGSKYEQYV. The chain links TRBV2 to TRBJ2-7; D is possibly TRBD1 (5 bases). From germline, CDR1 is SNHLY and CDR2 FYNNEI. Trimming cost V 0 bases and J 4 bases, with 16 bases left between them. The CDR3 spans 16 residues.

In this sample, this clonotype turned up once. The chain carries TRBV4-1 and TRBJ1-1; D not certain. CDR3 length equals 15 residues. Germline V gene lookup returns CDR1 MGHRA and CDR2 YSYEKL. The V gene lost 1 base and the J gene lost 0 bases, with 9 bases spanning the gap. This CDR3 is CASSQGAVMNTEAFF. The CDR3 coding sequence is TGCGCCAGCAGCCAAGGGGCCGTTATGAACACTGAAGCTTTCTTT.

The gene calls are TRBV12-3 or TRBV12-4 and TRBJ2-2; 8 bases line up with TRBD1. The CDR3 loop spans 15 amino acids. V lost 10 bases and J lost 6; bases outside the gene matches: 13. Here the CDR3 reads CATRDRSVEPGELFF. CDR3 bases: TGTGCCACCCGGGACAGGTCGGTCGAACCCGGGGAGCTGTTTTTT.

The table lists this clonotype with many counts. The rearrangement joins TRBV7-6 to TRBJ2-7, with 12 bases aligning to TRBD2. Trimming cost V 1 base and J 2 bases; bases outside gene matches: 6. There are 17 residues in the CDR3. The germline gives CDR1 SGHVS, CDR2 FNYEAQ. The CDR3 nucleotides read TGTGCCAGCAGCTTAGATAGACTAGCGGGGGCCACCTACGAGCAGTACTTC. As protein: CASSLDRLAGATYEQYF.

V and J are TRBV5-4 and TRBJ2-7, with 10 positions matching TRBD2. Germline CDR1 reads SGHNT; CDR2 reads YYREEE (reference sequence). V lost 1 base to trimming and J lost 3 bases; unmatched junction nucleotides: 7. CDR3 length: 16 amino acids. The CDR3 reads CASSLSSGGEGYEQYF. The CDR3 coding sequence is TGTGCCAGCAGCTTGTCAAGCGGGGGGGAAGGCTACGAGCAGTACTTC.

This clonotype was seen at least ten times. This chain connects TRBV18 to TRBJ2-1, with D maybe TRBD1 (6 bases). CDR1 and CDR2 (germline): KGHSH, LQKENI. The CDR3 runs to 13 residues. V gave up 3 bases and J gave up 5 bases, with 8 bases separating them. CDR3 residues: CASSPRGNNEQFF. The CDR3 DNA follows: TGTGCCAGCTCACCTAGGGGGAACAATGAGCAGTTCTTC.

This chain joins TRBV5-6 and TRBJ2-3, with D tentatively TRBD1 (6 bases). Germline CDR1 reads SGHDT; CDR2 reads YYEEEE. The CDR3 has 14 residues. Between the trimmed V and J ends, which lost 3 bases and 4 bases, there was a span of 12 bases. Here the CDR3 DNA reads TGTGCCAGCAGCTGGGGACAAATCGCAGATACGCAGTATTTT. Protein product: CASSWGQIADTQYF.

The CDR3 reads CASSYRAGNLNTEAFF. In DNA, the CDR3 is TGTGCCAGCAGTTACAGGGCAGGGAATTTGAACACTGAAGCTTTCTTT. The chain joins TRBV6-2 or TRBV6-3 to TRBJ1-1; possible D gene TRBD1, 5 bases. CDR3 length: 16 amino acids. Germline CDR1 reads MNHEY; CDR2 reads SVGEGT. Deletions cut 2 bases from V and 0 bases from J, with 13 bases between.

The CDR3 protein is CAGSYGLAGIYEQYV. The CDR3 nucleotides are TGTGCCGGCAGTTACGGGCTAGCGGGGATCTACGAGCAGTACGTC. The rearrangement uses TRBV6-2 or TRBV6-3 and TRBJ2-7; the match to TRBD2 covers 9 bases. This CDR3 comprises 15 residues. Germline CDR1 reads MNHEY; CDR2 reads SVGEGT.

The sample holds a few counts of this clonotype. The chain has TRBV12-3 or TRBV12-4 and TRBJ1-1, with 12 bases fitting TRBD1. V was pared by 6 bases and J by 3 bases, with 8 bases of the junction left unmatched. The CDR3 spans 16 residues. The CDR3 DNA is TGTGCCAGCAGCCCCGGGACAGGGGGCGCTTACACTGAAGCTTTCTTT. Its translation is CASSPGTGGAYTEAFF.

As to this clonotype: Since a much larger clone is just one base distant, this may be a read error. The V call is TRBV7-6, the J call TRBJ2-4, with D unresolved. CDR1 SGHVS and CDR2 FNYEAQ come from the germline V gene. The CDR3 is 12 residues long. The CDR3 spells CASSLVENIRYF. As DNA, the CDR3 is TGTGCCAGCAGCTTAGTCGAAAACATTCGGTACTTC.

The genes are TRBV6-6 and TRBJ1-1; D is unclear. Germline values: CDR1 MNHNY, CDR2 SVGAGI (reference sequence). This CDR3 is built from 16 residues. Trimming left V 8 bases short and J 1 base short, with 20 bases between. CDR3 region: CASGSVGLKPNTEAFF. CDR3 in DNA: TGTGCCAGCGGGTCGGTGGGCCTCAAACCGAACACTGAAGCTTTCTTT.

This clonotype was observed a few times. This chain joins TRBV2 and TRBJ1-5, with D maybe TRBD1 (5 bases). Germline V gene lookup returns CDR1 SNHLY and CDR2 FYNNEI. The CDR3 spans 17 residues. V lost 0 bases and J 2 bases, leaving 14 bases between the germline ends. CDR3 sequence (DNA): TGTGCCAGCAGTGAAGCGCTTCCGGGCAGGGGCAATCAGCCCCAGCATTTT. Its translation is CASSEALPGRGNQPQHF. Full variable domain (rest looked up from reference TRBV2 and TRBJ1-5): EPEVTQTPSHQVTQMGQEVILRCVPISNHLYFYWYRQILGQKVEFLVSFYNNEISEKSEIFDDQFSVERPDGSNFTLKIRSTKLEDSAMYFCASSEALPGRGNQPQHFGDGTRLSIL.

The count of this clonotype is one. One end of the junction varies from germline; a read error may be responsible. The chain links TRBV15 to TRBJ1-5; tentatively, D is TRBD1 (6 bases). The CDR3 extends over 15 amino acids. Germline CDR1 LNHNV, CDR2 YYDKDF (reference sequence). The CDR3 here is CVTSSGTLTNQPQHF. The CDR3, as DNA: TGTGTCACCAGCAGCGGGACACTGACAAATCAGCCCCAGCATTTT.

As regards this clonotype: A much larger clone differs by one base, so this may be a read error. V gene TRBV7-9 combines with J gene TRBJ2-7, with no clear D. The germline V and J ends were trimmed by 1 base and 4 bases, with 11 bases remaining between them. The CDR3 sequence is 14 residues long. CDR1 is SEHNR and CDR2 is FQNEAQ in the germline V gene (reference sequence). CDR3 bases: TGTGCCAGCAGCTTAGAGGAACAAGATTACGAGCAGTACTTC. Translating gives CASSLEEQDYEQYF.